The sequence of this T cell receptor beta chain was determined in a study of metastatic and nonmetastatic thyroid tumors. Not a single patient had been given any form of treatment at any point before undergoing thyroid surgery. TCRdb called clones again from the PCR reads with MiXCR. Seen here are some 33,000 clones, approximately 17% observed once, and the top ten hold over 4%. At least ten counts were recorded for this clone. V lost 0 bases and J 7 bases, leaving 16 bases between the germline ends. Germline V CDR1 and CDR2: MNHNS, SASEGT. The CDR3 length is 16 residues. The V call is TRBV6-1, the J call TRBJ1-5; D might be TRBD1 (5 bases). The specimen was blood. The receptor was derived from a female donor with papillary thyroid cancer or a benign thyroid nodule (not recorded which). Some clones in this sample may be carry-over from other donors' samples. This CDR3 reads CASSEAGRTYQQPQHF. The DNA of the CDR3 is TGTGCCAGCAGTGAAGCGGGGAGGACATATCAGCAGCCCCAGCATTTT.